These 7 T cell receptor beta chains came from one sample sequenced in a study of blood T cell repertoires in COVID-19. Method: immunoSEQ multiplex PCR; TCRdb's copy keeps in-frame clones and lacks some. The sample has hundreds of thousands of clones; around nine tenths are singletons. Sequencing was done on a sample of peripheral blood. The receptors were gathered from a woman between 65 and 79 years old with COVID-19, enrolled during active disease.

This chain links TRBV7-3 with TRBJ2-3; 7 nucleotides agree with TRBD1. The J segment lost 4 bases and the V segment lost 5 bases, leaving 3 bases of the junction unmatched. Germline V gene lookup returns CDR1 SGHTA and CDR2 FQGTGA. CDR3 size: 13 residues. The CDR3 coding sequence is TGTGCCAGCAGCGTCCAGGGGGCAGATACGCAGTATTTT. Translated: CASSVQGADTQYF.

This chain joins TRBV7-9 and TRBJ2-7; weak D call: TRBD1 (6 bases). CDR1 is SEHNR, CDR2 FQNEAQ, per germline (reference sequence). Between the trimmed V and J ends, which lost 4 bases and 5 bases, there was a span of 18 bases. This CDR3 contains 15 residues. This CDR3 reads CASSSTPEQGHEQYF. CDR3 in DNA: TGTGCCAGCAGCTCCACGCCGGAACAGGGCCACGAGCAGTACTTC.

This chain joins TRBV7-2 and TRBJ1-2; TRBD1 matches 8 bases. V lost 4 bases and J lost 0; bases outside the gene matches: 7. The CDR3 length is 16 residues. The germline V gene has CDR1 SGHTA and CDR2 FQGNSA. The CDR3 DNA follows: TGTGCCAGCAGCTCGGGACAGGCATCCGCTAACTATGGCTACACCTTC. Encoded protein: CASSSGQASANYGYTF.

V is TRBV27 and J is TRBJ2-2; tentative D call: TRBD2 (7 bases). This CDR3 is built from 16 residues. Trimming removed 6 bases at V and 3 bases at J, with 17 bases between. The germline CDR1 and CDR2 sequences are MNHEY and SMNVEV (reference sequence). DNA of the CDR3: TGTGCCAGCAGGGGGGGCGGGGGCCAATACACCGGGGAGCTGTTTTTT. Its translation: CASRGGGGQYTGELFF.

The chain is built from TRBV5-1 and TRBJ2-7; D is perhaps TRBD1 (6 bases). Trimming removed 4 bases at V and 5 bases at J, with 16 bases between. Germline CDR1 SGHRS, CDR2 YFSETQ. The CDR3 runs to 14 residues. The CDR3 region has the DNA TGCGCCAGCAGCCCACGGACAGCACTCGACGAGCAGTACTTC. Amino acid sequence: CASSPRTALDEQYF. Combining the CDR3 with reference TRBV5-1 and TRBJ2-7 gives the whole variable domain KAGVTQTPRYLIKTRGQQVTLSCSPISGHRSVSWYQQTPGQGLQFLFEYFSETQRNKGNFPGRFSGRQFSNSRSEMNVSTLELGDSALYLCASSPRTALDEQYFGPGTRLTVT.

The rearrangement links TRBV28 to TRBJ1-2, with D possibly being TRBD1 (5 bases). In germline, CDR1 is MDHEN, CDR2 SYDVKM. V lost 3 bases to trimming and J lost 7 bases, with 18 bases between them. The CDR3 sequence is 15 residues long. The CDR3 coding sequence is TGTGCCAGCAGTTTGGCCGACAGTTCCCTCGGTGGCTACACCTTC. This translates into CASSLADSSLGGYTF.

Only one count was recorded for this clone. V gene TRBV5-1 combines with J gene TRBJ2-5; 10 bases are a match to TRBD1. Trimming removed 6 bases from V and 2 bases from J; junction bases left unmatched: 7. Per the germline V gene, CDR1 is SGHRS and CDR2 is YFSETQ. The CDR3 has 15 amino acids. The CDR3 DNA sequence: TGCGCCAGCATTACCGGGACAGGGGCACAAGAGACCCAGTACTTC. Translating gives CASITGTGAQETQYF. Combining the CDR3 with reference TRBV5-1 and TRBJ2-5 gives the whole variable domain KAGVTQTPRYLIKTRGQQVTLSCSPISGHRSVSWYQQTPGQGLQFLFEYFSETQRNKGNFPGRFSGRQFSNSRSEMNVSTLELGDSALYLCASITGTGAQETQYFGPGTRLLVL.